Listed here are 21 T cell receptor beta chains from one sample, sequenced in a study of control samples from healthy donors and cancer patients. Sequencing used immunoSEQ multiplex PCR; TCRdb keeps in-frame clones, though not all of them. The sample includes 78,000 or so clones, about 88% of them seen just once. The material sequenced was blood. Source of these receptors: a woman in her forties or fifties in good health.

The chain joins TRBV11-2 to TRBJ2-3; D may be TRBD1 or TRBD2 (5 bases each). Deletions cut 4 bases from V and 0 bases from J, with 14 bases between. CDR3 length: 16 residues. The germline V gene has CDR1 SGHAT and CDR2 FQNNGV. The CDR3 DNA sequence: TGTGCCAGCAGCTCGGGTACGGGACCGAGCACAGATACGCAGTATTTT. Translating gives CASSSGTGPSTDTQYF.

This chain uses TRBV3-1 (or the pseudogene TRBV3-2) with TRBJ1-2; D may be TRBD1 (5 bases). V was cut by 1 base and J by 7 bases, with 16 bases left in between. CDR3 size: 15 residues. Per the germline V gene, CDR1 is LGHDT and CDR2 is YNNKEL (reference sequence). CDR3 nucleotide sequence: TGTGCCAGCAGCCAAGCTTTATATGGGGCGCTTGGCTACACCTTC. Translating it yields CASSQALYGALGYTF.

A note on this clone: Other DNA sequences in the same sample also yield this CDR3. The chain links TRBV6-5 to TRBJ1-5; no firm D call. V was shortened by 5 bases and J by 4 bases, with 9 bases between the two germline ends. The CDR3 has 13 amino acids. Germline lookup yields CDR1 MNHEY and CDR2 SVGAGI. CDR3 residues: CASSRDGNQPQHF. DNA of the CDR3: TGTGCCAGCAGTCGAGACGGTAATCAGCCCCAGCATTTT.

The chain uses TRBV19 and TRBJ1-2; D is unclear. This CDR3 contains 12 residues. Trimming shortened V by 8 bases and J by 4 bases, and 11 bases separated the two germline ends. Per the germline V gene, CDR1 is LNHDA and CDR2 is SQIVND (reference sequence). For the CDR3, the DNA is TGTGCCAGTGTCGGCGGACTCTATGGCTACACCTTC. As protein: CASVGGLYGYTF.

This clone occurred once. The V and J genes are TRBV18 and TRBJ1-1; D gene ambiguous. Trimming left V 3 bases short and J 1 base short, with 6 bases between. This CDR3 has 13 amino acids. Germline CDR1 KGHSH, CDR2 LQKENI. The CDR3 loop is CASSPKPNTEAFF. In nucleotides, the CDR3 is TGTGCCAGCTCACCGAAGCCGAACACTGAAGCTTTCTTT.

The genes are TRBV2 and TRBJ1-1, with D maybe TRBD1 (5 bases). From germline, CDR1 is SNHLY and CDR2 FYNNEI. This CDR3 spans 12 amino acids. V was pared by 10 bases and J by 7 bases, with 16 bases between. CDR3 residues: CAKEIRDGEAFF. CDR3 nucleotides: TGTGCCAAAGAAATCCGGGACGGTGAAGCTTTCTTT.

The CDR3 coding sequence is TGTGCCAGCAGCTTATTTACCTCCCGGGGGCTATCATACGAGCAGTACTTC. This gives the protein CASSLFTSRGLSYEQYF. The chain employs TRBV11-2 and TRBJ2-7; D possibly matches TRBD1 or TRBD2 (6 bases each). The CDR3 consists of 17 residues. V was clipped by 2 bases and J by 4 bases, with 21 bases between them. CDR1 is SGHAT and CDR2 is FQNNGV in the germline V gene.

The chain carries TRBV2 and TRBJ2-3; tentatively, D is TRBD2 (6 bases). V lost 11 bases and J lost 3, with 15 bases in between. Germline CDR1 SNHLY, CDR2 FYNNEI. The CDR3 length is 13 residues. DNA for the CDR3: TGTGCCGGGGCGACTAGGCAGACAGATACGCAGTATTTT. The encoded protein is CAGATRQTDTQYF.

Written as DNA, the CDR3 is TGTGCCAGCACTATGGCAGGGACAGATACGCAGTATTTT. The encoded protein is CASTMAGTDTQYF. This rearrangement joins TRBV27 to TRBJ2-3, with a tentative D call TRBD1 (5 bases). Trimming pared 7 bases from V and 3 bases from J, leaving 11 bases between. The CDR3 is 13 amino acids. The germline gives CDR1 MNHEY, CDR2 SMNVEV (reference sequence).

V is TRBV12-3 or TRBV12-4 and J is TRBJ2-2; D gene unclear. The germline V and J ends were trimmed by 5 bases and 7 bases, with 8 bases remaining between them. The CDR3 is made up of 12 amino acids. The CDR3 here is CASSRLLGELFF. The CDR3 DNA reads TGTGCCAGCAGTCGTCTCCTCGGGGAGCTGTTTTTT.

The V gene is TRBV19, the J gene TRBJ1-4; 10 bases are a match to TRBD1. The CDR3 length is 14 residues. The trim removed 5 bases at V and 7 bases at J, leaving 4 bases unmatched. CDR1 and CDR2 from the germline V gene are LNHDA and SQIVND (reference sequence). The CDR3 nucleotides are TGTGCCAGTAGTTTGGGACAGGGGAGTGAAAAACTGTTTTTT. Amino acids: CASSLGQGSEKLFF.

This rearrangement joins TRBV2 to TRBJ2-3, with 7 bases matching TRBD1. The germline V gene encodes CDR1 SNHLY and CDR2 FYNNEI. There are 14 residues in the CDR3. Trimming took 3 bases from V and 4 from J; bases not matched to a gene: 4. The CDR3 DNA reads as TGTGCCAGCAGTGAGACAGGGTTGCCAGATACGCAGTATTTT. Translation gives CASSETGLPDTQYF.

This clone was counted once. The CDR3 region has the DNA TGTGCCAGCAGTGACTCTCTAGCGGGGGAGACCCAGTACTTC. It is translated as CASSDSLAGETQYF. The genes are TRBV6-4 and TRBJ2-5, with 9 bases aligning to TRBD2. This CDR3 comprises 14 residues. J lost 5 bases, V lost 0 bases, and 1 base had no gene match. Per the germline V gene, CDR1 is MRHNA and CDR2 is SNTAGT.

CDR3 sequence: CASSPAGYTIYF. CDR3 nucleotide sequence: TGTGCCAGCAGCCCCGCCGGCTACACCATATATTTT. The rearrangement uses TRBV7-9 and TRBJ1-3; no firm D call. CDR3 length: 12 residues. Germline V gene lookup returns CDR1 SEHNR and CDR2 FQNEAQ (reference sequence). V was trimmed by 5 bases and J by 8 bases, leaving 10 bases between them.

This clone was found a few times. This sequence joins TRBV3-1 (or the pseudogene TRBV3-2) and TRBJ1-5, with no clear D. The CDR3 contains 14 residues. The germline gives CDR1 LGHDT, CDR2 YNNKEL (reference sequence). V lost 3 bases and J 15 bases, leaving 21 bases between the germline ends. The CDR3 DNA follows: TGTGCCAGCAGCCAGGGCCCGGGGTCCACGGGCTCGCATTTT. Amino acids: CASSQGPGSTGSHF.

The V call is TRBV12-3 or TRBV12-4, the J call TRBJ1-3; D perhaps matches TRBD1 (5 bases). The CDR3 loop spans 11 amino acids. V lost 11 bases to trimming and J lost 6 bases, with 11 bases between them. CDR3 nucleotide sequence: TGTGCCCCGGGGGACCAAAACACCATATATTTT. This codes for CAPGDQNTIYF.

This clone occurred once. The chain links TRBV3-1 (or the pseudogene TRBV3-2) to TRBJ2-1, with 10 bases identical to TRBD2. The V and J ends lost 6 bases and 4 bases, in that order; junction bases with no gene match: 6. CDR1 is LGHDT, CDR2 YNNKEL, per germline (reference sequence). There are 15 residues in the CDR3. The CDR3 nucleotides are TGTGCCAGCAGTCGAGCGGGGGGGAGTTACAATGAGCAGTTCTTC. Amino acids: CASSRAGGSYNEQFF.

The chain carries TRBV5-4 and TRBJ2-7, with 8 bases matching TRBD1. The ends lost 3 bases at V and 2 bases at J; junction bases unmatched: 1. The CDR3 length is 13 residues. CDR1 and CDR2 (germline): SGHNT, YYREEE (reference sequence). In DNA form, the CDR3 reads TGTGCCAGCAGCTGGACAGGGACCTACGAGCAGTACTTC. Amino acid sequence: CASSWTGTYEQYF.

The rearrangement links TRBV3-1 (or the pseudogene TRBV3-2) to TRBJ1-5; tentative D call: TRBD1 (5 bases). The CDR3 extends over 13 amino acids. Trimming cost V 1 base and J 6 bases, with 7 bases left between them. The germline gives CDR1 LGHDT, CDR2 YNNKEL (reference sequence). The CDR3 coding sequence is TGTGCCAGCAGCCAAGGAGACAGTCAGCCCCAGCATTTT. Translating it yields CASSQGDSQPQHF.

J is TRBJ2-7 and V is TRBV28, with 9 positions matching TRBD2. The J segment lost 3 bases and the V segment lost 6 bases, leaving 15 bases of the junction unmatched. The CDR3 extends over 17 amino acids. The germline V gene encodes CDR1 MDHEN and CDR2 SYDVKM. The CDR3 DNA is TGTGCCAGCAGCTCCTCCGGGGCTAGCGGGATAAACTACGAGCAGTACTTC. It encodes CASSSSGASGINYEQYF.

DNA for the CDR3: TGTGCCAGCAGCTTGGCAACAGGATCCTACGAGCAGTACTTC. Its translation is CASSLATGSYEQYF. The V and J genes are TRBV5-4 and TRBJ2-7, with D possibly being TRBD1 (5 bases). Deletions cut 0 bases from V and 1 base from J, with 8 bases between. This CDR3 contains 14 residues. Germline V gives CDR1 SGHNT, CDR2 YYREEE (reference sequence).